This entry describes one T cell receptor (beta chain). Antigen specificity is unknown. Germline CDR1 reads MNHNS; CDR2 reads SASEGT. CDR3 size: 14 residues. Between the trimmed V and J ends, which lost 1 base and 5 bases, there was a span of 9 bases. This sample is drawn from a study of cytomegalovirus exposure and HLA in healthy donors. Overall study findings and caveats: Rare TCR sequences dominated, though some public TCRs recurred in many donors.

It was with 60 Vbeta and 13 Jbeta primers that the PCR ran. Produced via immunoSEQ multiplex PCR; TCRdb's table is partial and in-frame only. The table shows 150,000 to 200,000 clones, with approximately 71% occurring only once. The gene calls are TRBV6-1 and TRBJ2-1, with a possible D match to TRBD1 (6 bases). This TCR was recovered from a woman aged 40 to 50 in good health and CMV-seropositive. Source material: PBMCs. The CDR3 sequence is CASSEGQADNEQFF. DNA of the CDR3: TGTGCCAGCAGTGAAGGACAGGCCGACAATGAGCAGTTCTTC.